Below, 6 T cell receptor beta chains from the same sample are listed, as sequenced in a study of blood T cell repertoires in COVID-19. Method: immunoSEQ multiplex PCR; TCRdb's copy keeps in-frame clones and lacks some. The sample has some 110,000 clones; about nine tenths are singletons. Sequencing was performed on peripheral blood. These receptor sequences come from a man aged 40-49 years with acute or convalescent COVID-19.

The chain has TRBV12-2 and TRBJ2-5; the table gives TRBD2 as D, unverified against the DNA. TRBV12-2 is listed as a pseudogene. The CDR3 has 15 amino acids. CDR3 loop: CASRLAWGGRETQYF. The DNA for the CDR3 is TGTGCAAGTCGCTTAGCGTGGGGGGGCCGGGAGACCCAGTACTTC.

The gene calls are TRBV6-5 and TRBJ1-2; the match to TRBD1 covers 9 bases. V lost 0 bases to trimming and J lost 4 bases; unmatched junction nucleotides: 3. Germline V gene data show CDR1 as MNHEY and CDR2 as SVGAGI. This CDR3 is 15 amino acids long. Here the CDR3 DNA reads TGTGCCAGCAGTTACTCCCTGACAGGGGGCTATGGCTACACCTTC. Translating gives CASSYSLTGGYGYTF.

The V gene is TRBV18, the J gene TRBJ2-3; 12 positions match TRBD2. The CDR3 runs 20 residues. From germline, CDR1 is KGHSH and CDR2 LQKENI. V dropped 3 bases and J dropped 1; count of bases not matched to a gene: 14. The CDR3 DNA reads TGTGCCAGCTCACCTCCAGCGGGACTAGCGGGCCCAGAGGGCACAGATACGCAGTATTTT. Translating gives CASSPPAGLAGPEGTDTQYF. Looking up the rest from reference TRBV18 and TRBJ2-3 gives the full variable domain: NAGVMQNPRHLVRRRGQEARLRCSPMKGHSHVYWYRQLPEEGLKFMVYLQKENIIDESGMPKERFSAEFPKEGPSILRIQQVVRGDSAAYFCASSPPAGLAGPEGTDTQYFGPGTRLTVL.

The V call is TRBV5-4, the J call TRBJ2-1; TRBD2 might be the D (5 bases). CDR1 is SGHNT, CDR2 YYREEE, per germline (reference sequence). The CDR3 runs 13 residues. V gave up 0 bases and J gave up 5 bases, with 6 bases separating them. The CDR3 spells CASSLVEDNEQFF. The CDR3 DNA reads TGTGCCAGCAGCTTGGTGGAGGACAATGAGCAGTTCTTC.

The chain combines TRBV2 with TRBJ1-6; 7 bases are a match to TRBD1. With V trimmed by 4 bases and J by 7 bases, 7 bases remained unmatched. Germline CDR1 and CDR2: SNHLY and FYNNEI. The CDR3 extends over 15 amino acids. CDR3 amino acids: CASSVGTAANSPLHF. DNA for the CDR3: TGTGCCAGCAGTGTTGGGACAGCGGCCAATTCACCCCTCCACTTT.

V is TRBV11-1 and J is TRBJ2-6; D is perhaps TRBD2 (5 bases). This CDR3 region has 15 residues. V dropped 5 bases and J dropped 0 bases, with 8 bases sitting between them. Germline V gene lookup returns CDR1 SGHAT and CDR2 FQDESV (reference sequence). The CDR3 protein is CASSRGLSGANVLTF. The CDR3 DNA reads TGTGCCAGCAGCCGGGGTCTCTCTGGGGCCAACGTCCTGACTTTC.